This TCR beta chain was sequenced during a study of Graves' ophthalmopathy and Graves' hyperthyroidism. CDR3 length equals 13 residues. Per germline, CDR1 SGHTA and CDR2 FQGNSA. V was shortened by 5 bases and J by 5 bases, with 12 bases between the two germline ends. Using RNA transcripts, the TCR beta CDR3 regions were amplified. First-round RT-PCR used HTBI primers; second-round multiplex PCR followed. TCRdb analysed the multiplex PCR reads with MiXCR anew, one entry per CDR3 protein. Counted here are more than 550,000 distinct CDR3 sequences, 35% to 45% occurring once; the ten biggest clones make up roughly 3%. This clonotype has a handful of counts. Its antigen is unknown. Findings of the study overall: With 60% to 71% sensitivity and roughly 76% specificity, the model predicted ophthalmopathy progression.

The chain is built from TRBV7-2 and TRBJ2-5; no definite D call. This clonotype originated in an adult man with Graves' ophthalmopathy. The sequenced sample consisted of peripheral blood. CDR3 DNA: TGTGCCAGCAGCCAAGAAGGTCTGGAGACCCAGTACTTC. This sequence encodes CASSQEGLETQYF.